The present T cell receptor beta chain was sequenced within a study of shared clonotypes between healthy human individuals. Study-level points and caveats: It was observed that about 5% of naive CD4 clonotypes were shared across a handful of donors.

Trimming left V 0 bases short and J 7 bases short, with 10 bases between. Germline values: CDR1 SGHRS, CDR2 YFSETQ. The CDR3 has 13 amino acids. As to this clone: Its antigen is unidentified.

The repertoire was sequenced with immunoSEQ multiplex PCR; TCRdb's copy has only in-frame clones and lacks some. The sample has approximately 1.4 million clones, approximately 98% seen once. The sequence was obtained from a man aged 25-45 years in good health. The sequencing input was naive CD4+ T cells sorted from blood. The sample's subset: CD45RA+ positively selected. V usage is TRBV5-1 and J usage is TRBJ2-5; D remains ambiguous. CDR3 bases: TGCGCCAGCAGCTTGGCCCCGGATGGGACCCAGTACTTC. It yields the protein CASSLAPDGTQYF.